These 14 T cell receptor beta chains were sequenced from one sample in a study of shared clonotypes between healthy human individuals. Generated by immunoSEQ multiplex PCR, the TCRdb table keeps only in-frame clones and is missing some. The table shows around 2.1 million clones, with under 95% occurring only once. Naive-designated CD8 cells lacked CD45RO, were positively enriched for CCR7, and omitted terminally differentiated effector memory CD45RA+ cells. The sequencing input was naive CD8+ T cells from PBMCs. The source of these receptors is a man younger than 35 in good health. Some clones in this sample may be carry-over from other donors' samples.

This clone was counted once. This chain connects TRBV11-2 to TRBJ2-3; possibly TRBD2 for D (5 bases). Germline CDR1 and CDR2: SGHAT and FQNNGV. The CDR3 is made up of 16 amino acids. Trimming took off 8 bases at V and 0 bases at J, with 18 bases between the two ends. The CDR3 region is CASYGRRGTSTDTQYF. Written as DNA, the CDR3 is TGTGCCAGCTACGGTCGTCGGGGAACTAGCACAGATACGCAGTATTTT.

The J gene is TRBJ2-1, the V gene TRBV4-1; D remains ambiguous. The V gene lost 2 bases and the J gene lost 0 bases, with 11 bases spanning the gap. The CDR3 totals 16 residues. CDR1 and CDR2 (germline): MGHRA, YSYEKL. The CDR3 DNA sequence: TGCGCCAGCAGCCAATTCCAGCCGAGCTCCTACAATGAGCAGTTCTTC. Translation: CASSQFQPSSYNEQFF.

This clone was recorded once. This chain joins TRBV25-1 and TRBJ2-7, with 8 bases aligning to TRBD1. V was pared by 3 bases and J by 7 bases, with 5 bases of the junction left unmatched. Germline lookup yields CDR1 MGHDK and CDR2 SYGVNS. The CDR3 has 13 residues. This chain's CDR3 is CASSDQGAQEQYF. For the CDR3, the DNA is TGTGCCAGCAGTGATCAGGGGGCGCAAGAGCAGTACTTC.

The J gene is TRBJ1-3, the V gene TRBV6-6; 8 bases are a match to TRBD1. Losses at the gene ends were 5 bases for V and 4 bases for J; bases not matched to a gene: 4. The CDR3 consists of 14 residues. Germline V CDR1 and CDR2: MNHNY, SVGAGI (reference sequence). The CDR3 DNA sequence: TGTGCCAGCAGTGACAGGGGACGAGGAAACACCATATATTTT. The encoded protein is CASSDRGRGNTIYF.

The chain is built from TRBV4-2 and TRBJ2-1; 12 nucleotides line up with TRBD2. CDR1 is LGHNA, CDR2 YNFKEQ, per germline. The CDR3 covers 20 residues. V dropped 1 base and J dropped 1; count of bases not matched to a gene: 11. The CDR3 loop reads CASSQGGLAGGFGSYNEQFF. The DNA of the CDR3 is TGTGCCAGCAGCCAAGGTGGGCTAGCGGGAGGGTTTGGGTCCTACAATGAGCAGTTCTTC.

CDR3 nucleotide sequence: TGCGCCAGCAGCCAATCTAGGTTTTCGGGTCGGGAGACCCAGTACTTC. Amino acids: CASSQSRFSGRETQYF. The genes are TRBV4-3 and TRBJ2-5; D unresolved. There are 16 residues in the CDR3. The ends were cut back, 2 bases at V and 5 bases at J, with 18 bases in the middle. CDR1 and CDR2 from the germline V gene are LGHNA and YSLEER.

V gene TRBV4-1 combines with J gene TRBJ2-3; D is unclear. Trimming shortened V by 0 bases and J by 6 bases, and 7 bases separated the two germline ends. The CDR3 sequence is 13 residues long. The germline V gene has CDR1 MGHRA and CDR2 YSYEKL. CDR3 loop: CASSQDRMDTQYF. CDR3 in DNA: TGCGCCAGCAGCCAAGATAGGATGGATACGCAGTATTTT.

This clone was found a few times. Other DNA variants within this sample encode the same CDR3. The gene calls are TRBV7-9 and TRBJ2-1; no firm D call. The CDR3 covers 12 residues. The V gene lost 1 base and the J gene lost 4 bases, with 2 bases spanning the gap. Looked up from germline, CDR1 is SEHNR and CDR2 is FQNEAQ (reference sequence). CDR3 bases: TGTGCCAGCAGCTTAGGTTACAATGAGCAGTTCTTC. This codes for CASSLGYNEQFF.

The chain uses TRBV4-1 and TRBJ1-1, with D possibly matching TRBD1 (5 bases). Trimming pared 4 bases from V and 1 base from J, leaving 10 bases between. This CDR3 is built from 14 residues. Looked up from germline, CDR1 is MGHRA and CDR2 is YSYEKL. The CDR3: CASSPSGGNTEAFF. The CDR3 DNA follows: TGCGCCAGCAGCCCGAGCGGGGGGAACACTGAAGCTTTCTTT.

This rearrangement joins TRBV11-3 to TRBJ2-1; the D is unclear. The ends were cut back, 5 bases at V and 0 bases at J, with 14 bases in the middle. Germline V CDR1 and CDR2: SGHNT, YENEEA. The CDR3 consists of 16 residues. This CDR3 reads CASSVLAESSYNEQFF. In DNA, the CDR3 is TGTGCCAGCAGCGTCCTTGCAGAGAGCTCCTACAATGAGCAGTTCTTC.

The CDR3 protein is CASSQDSVLAGGPGELFF. CDR3 in DNA: TGCGCCAGCAGCCAAGATTCTGTACTAGCGGGAGGGCCCGGGGAGCTGTTTTTT. The chain uses TRBV4-3 and TRBJ2-2; 13 bases agree with TRBD2. Trimming at V came to 0 bases and at J to 6 bases, leaving 7 bases not matched to a gene. The CDR3 spans 18 residues. Germline V CDR1 and CDR2: LGHNA, YSLEER.

As concerns this clone: In the same sample, other DNA sequences code for this CDR3. The gene calls are TRBV19 and TRBJ2-7, with 12 nucleotides matching TRBD1. The germline CDR1 and CDR2 sequences are LNHDA and SQIVND (reference sequence). The J segment lost 1 base and the V segment lost 5 bases, leaving 3 bases of the junction unmatched. CDR3 length: 15 residues. Here the CDR3 reads CASSLGQGASYEQYF. Here the CDR3 DNA reads TGTGCCAGTAGTCTGGGACAGGGGGCGTCCTACGAGCAGTACTTC.

The V gene is TRBV9, the J gene TRBJ2-7; D remains unclear. Trimming took 3 bases from V and 0 from J, leaving 13 bases between them. The CDR3 runs to 15 residues. The germline V gene encodes CDR1 SGDLS and CDR2 YYNGEE. The CDR3 loop reads CASSAAAPPSYEQYF. The CDR3 region has the DNA TGTGCCAGCAGCGCCGCAGCGCCACCCTCCTACGAGCAGTACTTC. Full variable domain (rest looked up from reference TRBV9 and TRBJ2-7): DSGVTQTPKHLITATGQRVTLRCSPRSGDLSVYWYQQSLDQGLQFLIQYYNGEERAKGNILERFSAQQFPDLHSELNLSSLELGDSALYFCASSAAAPPSYEQYFGPGTRLTVT.

The chain links TRBV28 to TRBJ1-6, with 8 bases lining up with TRBD1. Germline lookup yields CDR1 MDHEN and CDR2 SYDVKM. Trimming cost V 5 bases and J 8 bases; bases outside gene matches: 5. This CDR3 is 14 amino acids long. The CDR3 DNA reads as TGTGCCAGCAGTCTTCGCAGGGGGCATTCACCCCTCCACTTT. Residues: CASSLRRGHSPLHF.